This T cell receptor beta chain was documented in a study of spatial heterogeneity in lung cancer (dated by TCRdb to the late 2010s). Describing the broader study: The donors were 65 to 90 patients from the lung TRACERx cohort who had early-stage, untreated non-small cell lung cancer. Follow-up PBMC samples were sequenced whenever available, with a median time to follow-up of around two years after resection. More beta-chain than alpha-chain transcripts were consistently detected, likely reflecting higher beta-chain transcript abundance. In the raw uncorrected reads, each unique combination of TCR and UMI appeared more than ten times on average. In non-small cell lung cancer, the study quantitatively compared TCR alpha and beta repertoires across several tumor regions, matched nontumor lung, and blood. TCR repertoire features were related to nonsynonymous mutation counts determined by whole-exome sequencing of tumor tissue. At surgery, both alpha and beta chains were TCR-sequenced in under 250 tumor regions, some 64 matched nontumor lung samples and a few dozen PBMC samples. Study-wide findings and limitations: Additional single-cell paired TCR alpha and beta sequencing was considered necessary to confirm, at a functional level, the hypothesis that regional TCRs recognize regional mutations. Only roughly 13 patients were included in the comparisons of baseline and follow-up blood repertoires. Ubiquitous expanded tumor TCRs showed up in blood more often at tumor resection than at routine follow-up.

The time point label for this specimen denotes: blood at routine non-recurrence follow-up after resection. For TCR sequencing, whole RNA was extracted from tumor and nontumor lung tissue, or from cryopreserved PBMC samples, and no cell sorting was done. A patient was chosen for TCR sequencing only when enough RNA was available from at least two tumor regions. Library preparation employed 5' RACE. Sequencer: NextSeq 500. The TCR library protocol attached a unique molecular identifier to each TCR cDNA molecule to allow correction of PCR and sequencing errors. From the authors' description of their analysis: Decombinator tools were used for TCR identification, UMI-based error correction and CDR3 extraction. Expanded TCRs were defined as those above a frequency of 2 per 1,000, corresponding to the top 1% of the tumor frequency distribution. Renyi diversity was computed with the R vegan package after each repertoire had been subsampled 100 times to 5,000 TCRs. CDR3 similarity networks were built from amino acid triplet string-kernel similarity, connecting CDR3s with pairwise similarity above 0.82. TCRdb redid the processing of the public reads, applying fastp at Q25 and MiXCR, and retained in-frame beta chains. Rows are unified per CDR3 protein, each entry keeping the most common DNA and genes. TCRdb, rather than the study authors, made the V and J calls. The sample records roughly 99,000 distinct CDR3 sequences, 19% of which are singletons. Roughly 22% of the sample is held by the ten biggest clonotypes.

This clonotype has just a few counts. Which antigen it targets is not known. Base qualities are not recorded, but no much larger clone differs from it by a single base. This sequence was found in a male donor with early-stage non-small cell lung cancer. The sample here was PBMCs, taken at follow-up.

CDR3 sequence: CATSRTTGINTGELFF. The DNA is as follows: TGTGCCACCAGCAGGACCACGGGAATTAACACCGGGGAGCTGTTTTTT. The chain is made from TRBV15 and TRBJ2-2; possibly the D gene is TRBD2, per 5 matching bases. The CDR3 numbers 16 residues from cysteine through phenylalanine. Only the CDR3 DNA is retained, 48 bases long and in frame from the first base. V loses 3 bases, J loses 2 bases, and the germline ends lie 13 bases apart. The germline V gene (reference sequence) gives CDR1 as LNHNV and CDR2 as YYDKDF. Here the CDR3 is joined to the reference TRBV15 and TRBJ2-2 genes, and the full variable domain is: DAMVIQNPRYQVTQFGKPVTLSCSQTLNHNVMYWYQQKSSQAPKLLFHYYDKDFNNEADTPDNFQSRRPNTSFCFLDIRSPGLGDTAMYLCATSRTTGINTGELFFGEGSRLTVL.